Shown below are 29 T cell receptor beta chains from a single sample sequenced in a study of shared clonotypes between healthy human individuals. Profiling relied on immunoSEQ multiplex PCR, and the TCRdb table lists in-frame clones only, not all of them. The sample contains fewer than 700,000 clones, around 81% of which appear only once. The sample taken for sequencing was PBMCs. The receptors originated from a woman aged 40 to 49 in good health. Some clones in this sample may be carry-over from other donors' samples.

This rearrangement joins TRBV19 to TRBJ2-6, with D maybe TRBD2 (6 bases). V gave up 8 bases and J gave up 2 bases, with 13 bases separating them. This CDR3 is built from 15 residues. Germline V CDR1 and CDR2: LNHDA, SQIVND (reference sequence). CDR3: CASQPGVAGANVLTF. CDR3 in DNA: TGTGCCAGTCAACCGGGAGTAGCTGGGGCCAACGTCCTGACTTTC. The variable domain in full, with the rest retrieved from reference TRBV19 and TRBJ2-6, is DGGITQSPKYLFRKEGQNVTLSCEQNLNHDAMYWYRQDPGQGLRLIYYSQIVNDFQKGDIAEGYSVSREKKESFPLTVTSAQKNPTAFYLCASQPGVAGANVLTFGAGSRLTVL.

The gene calls are TRBV2 and TRBJ1-5; D is perhaps TRBD1 (6 bases). Germline-derived CDR1 and CDR2 are SNHLY and FYNNEI. V lost 8 bases to trimming and J lost 5 bases, with 16 bases between them. This CDR3 has 14 residues. The CDR3 nucleotides are TGTGCCAGCGGAGAAACAGGGATGGATCAGCCCCAGCATTTT. Its protein is CASGETGMDQPQHF.

On this clone: A read error may be the cause here, since a much bigger clone is one base away. This chain joins TRBV5-5 and TRBJ2-7, with D possibly being TRBD1 or TRBD2 (5 bases each). This CDR3 spans 14 amino acids. Per the germline V gene, CDR1 is SGHKS and CDR2 is YYEKEE (reference sequence). The V end was cut by 0 bases, the J end by 6 bases, with 13 bases between. The CDR3 sequence: CASSLDGLGTEQYF. The DNA of the CDR3 is TGTGCCAGCAGCTTGGACGGACTGGGGACCGAGCAGTACTTC.

The V and J genes are TRBV30 and TRBJ2-7; D gene unclear. The length of the CDR3 is 11 residues. V gave up 6 bases and J gave up 5 bases, with 11 bases separating them. Germline V gene sequence: CDR1 GTSNPN, CDR2 SVGIG (reference sequence). As DNA, the CDR3 is TGTGCCTGCAGCGTGTTCGACGAGCAGTACTTC. It is translated as CACSVFDEQYF. Full variable domain (rest looked up from reference TRBV30 and TRBJ2-7): SQTIHQWPATLVQPVGSPLSLECTVEGTSNPNLYWYRQAAGRGLQLLFYSVGIGQISSEVPQNLSASRPQDRQFILSSKKLLLSDSGFYLCACSVFDEQYFGPGTRLTVT.

Many counts were recorded for this clone. The chain couples TRBV5-8 to TRBJ2-5; 12 nucleotides align to TRBD2. Per the germline V gene, CDR1 is SGHTS and CDR2 is YDEGEE. The trim removed 0 bases at V and 4 bases at J, leaving 4 bases unmatched. This CDR3 region has 16 residues. The CDR3 region is CASSLGTSGMRETQYF. In DNA form, the CDR3 reads TGTGCCAGCAGCTTGGGGACTAGCGGGATGAGAGAGACCCAGTACTTC.

V gene TRBV9 combines with J gene TRBJ1-2; TRBD1 agrees at 7 bases. Per the germline V gene, CDR1 is SGDLS and CDR2 is YYNGEE. There are 14 residues in the CDR3. With 4 bases clipped from V and 4 bases from J, the junction kept 7 bases outside the gene matches. The CDR3 is CASSQGQWGYGYTF. The CDR3 region has the DNA TGTGCCAGCAGCCAGGGACAGTGGGGCTATGGCTACACCTTC. Full variable domain (remainder filled in from reference TRBV9 and TRBJ1-2): DSGVTQTPKHLITATGQRVTLRCSPRSGDLSVYWYQQSLDQGLQFLIQYYNGEERAKGNILERFSAQQFPDLHSELNLSSLELGDSALYFCASSQGQWGYGYTFGSGTRLTVV.

This rearrangement joins TRBV27 to TRBJ2-1, with D possibly TRBD2 on 6 matching bases. V lost 5 bases, J lost 4 bases, and 12 bases lay in between. CDR3 length: 14 amino acids. Per the germline V gene, CDR1 is MNHEY and CDR2 is SMNVEV (reference sequence). CDR3 sequence reads: CASSRPGTYNEQFF. The CDR3 DNA follows: TGTGCCAGCAGTCGCCCGGGGACTTACAATGAGCAGTTCTTC.

This chain links TRBV6-6 with TRBJ2-7; 9 bases are shared with TRBD1. The V segment lost 0 bases and the J segment 0 bases; nucleotides outside the gene matches: 3. The CDR3 length is 16 residues. The germline V gene encodes CDR1 MNHNY and CDR2 SVGAGI (reference sequence). CDR3 bases: TGTGCCAGCAGTTACTCCCGGACAGGGGCCTCCTACGAGCAGTACTTC. Amino acid sequence: CASSYSRTGASYEQYF.

This rearrangement joins TRBV25-1 to TRBJ2-1; 12 nucleotides align to TRBD2. The CDR3 has 18 amino acids. J gave up 3 bases and V 8 bases, and 14 bases lay outside the gene matches. Germline-derived CDR1 and CDR2 are MGHDK and SYGVNS. The CDR3 DNA follows: TGTGCCAGCCATGAAGGCCCCTGGACTAGCGGGAACTACAATGAGCAGTTCTTC. Translating it yields CASHEGPWTSGNYNEQFF.

This clone was seen a few times. The rearrangement links TRBV2 to TRBJ2-1, with D maybe TRBD2 (6 bases). V lost 1 base and J 2 bases, leaving 12 bases between the germline ends. This CDR3 contains 16 residues. Per the germline V gene, CDR1 is SNHLY and CDR2 is FYNNEI. The CDR3 loop is CASSEVGGIPYNEQFF. The DNA for the CDR3 is TGTGCCAGCAGTGAAGTGGGAGGCATCCCCTACAATGAGCAGTTCTTC.

A few counts support this clone. The chain couples TRBV7-9 to TRBJ2-7; D uncertain. CDR3 length: 16 residues. Trimming shortened V by 5 bases and J by 3 bases, and 20 bases separated the two germline ends. Germline V gene lookup returns CDR1 SEHNR and CDR2 FQNEAQ (reference sequence). CDR3 protein: CASSHNQGPLGYEQYF. The DNA for the CDR3 is TGTGCCAGCAGCCATAATCAAGGCCCCTTGGGCTACGAGCAGTACTTC.

A note on this clone: This CDR3 is also generated by other DNA sequences in the sample. The chain recombines TRBV18 with TRBJ1-5, with 8 bases that match TRBD1. Germline CDR1 is KGHSH and CDR2 is LQKENI. After removal of 3 bases from V and 1 base from J, the junction contained 2 bases not matched to a gene. The CDR3 extends over 15 amino acids. Written as DNA, the CDR3 is TGTGCCAGCTCACCGGGACAGGCAAGCAATCAGCCCCAGCATTTT. Its protein product is CASSPGQASNQPQHF.

The V and J genes are TRBV5-4 and TRBJ2-2; D might be TRBD1 (6 bases). V was clipped by 2 bases and J by 6 bases, with 17 bases between them. CDR1 SGHNT and CDR2 YYREEE come from the germline V gene (reference sequence). This CDR3 region has 16 residues. CDR3 DNA sequence: TGTGCCAGCAGCTTAGCACACAAAAAGGGGGCCGGGGAGCTGTTTTTT. It encodes CASSLAHKKGAGELFF. Filled out from reference TRBV5-4 and TRBJ2-2, the complete variable domain reads ETGVTQSPTHLIKTRGQQVTLRCSSQSGHNTVSWYQQALGQGPQFIFQYYREEENGRGNFPPRFSGLQFPNYSSELNVNALELDDSALYLCASSLAHKKGAGELFFGEGSRLTVL.

Worth noting for this clone: The same CDR3 can be traced to other DNA sequences in this sample. The rearrangement joins TRBV7-2 to TRBJ2-7; no clear D gene. V was cut by 5 bases and J by 1 base, with 12 bases left in between. The CDR3 totals 14 residues. Germline V CDR1 and CDR2: SGHTA, FQGNSA. As DNA, the CDR3 is TGTGCCAGCAGCCTGTTTCTGGGTTCCTACGAGCAGTACTTC. Residues: CASSLFLGSYEQYF.

This clone turned up a few times. The chain is built from TRBV4-2 and TRBJ1-2, with 8 bases fitting TRBD1. The CDR3 runs to 14 residues. V gave up 3 bases and J gave up 8 bases; unmatched junction bases: 8. Germline lookup yields CDR1 LGHNA and CDR2 YNFKEQ. CDR3 in DNA: TGTGCCAGCAGCCAGGGGGGGACAGGCCCGGGCTACACCTTC. It yields the protein CASSQGGTGPGYTF.

The chain employs TRBV9 and TRBJ2-3; tentative D call: TRBD1 (6 bases). The CDR3 spans 17 residues. Trimming took off 0 bases at V and 2 bases at J, with 16 bases between the two ends. Looked up from germline, CDR1 is SGDLS and CDR2 is YYNGEE. CDR3 sequence: CASSVGVGDMFTDTQYF. The CDR3 DNA is TGTGCCAGCAGCGTAGGGGTAGGGGACATGTTCACAGATACGCAGTATTTT.

The V gene is TRBV4-3, the J gene TRBJ2-1, with D perhaps matching TRBD1 (6 bases). This CDR3 is 14 amino acids long. Between the trimmed V and J ends, which lost 5 bases and 3 bases, there was a span of 11 bases. Per the germline V gene, CDR1 is LGHNA and CDR2 is YSLEER. This CDR3 is CASSSVTGYNEQFF. CDR3 sequence (DNA): TGCGCCAGCAGCTCTGTGACAGGCTACAATGAGCAGTTCTTC.

In regard to this clone: The sample holds other DNA sequences that translate to the same CDR3. The chain employs TRBV5-1 and TRBJ1-4; 10 nucleotides match TRBD1. V gave up 5 bases and J gave up 8 bases; unmatched junction bases: 6. CDR3 length equals 14 residues. Per the germline V gene, CDR1 is SGHRS and CDR2 is YFSETQ. Here the CDR3 reads CASSSGQGGEKLFF. The CDR3 DNA reads as TGCGCCAGCAGTTCCGGACAGGGGGGAGAAAAACTGTTTTTT.

This sequence joins TRBV2 and TRBJ2-2; D call uncertain. The CDR3 length is 13 residues. The V gene's germline CDR1 is SNHLY and CDR2 FYNNEI. Trimming shortened V by 7 bases and J by 2 bases, and 8 bases separated the two germline ends. The CDR3 spells CASTAVNTGELFF. The CDR3 DNA follows: TGTGCCAGCACCGCAGTTAACACCGGGGAGCTGTTTTTT.

This clone was observed a few times. V and J are TRBV6-5 and TRBJ2-2; D may be TRBD2 (6 bases). Trimming removed 2 bases from V and 9 bases from J, with 10 bases in between. Per the germline V gene, CDR1 is MNHEY and CDR2 is SVGAGI. CDR3 length equals 13 residues. The CDR3 region has the DNA TGTGCCAGCAGTTACAGGGAGGACAGGGAGCTGTTTTTT. Protein product: CASSYREDRELFF.

Only one count was recorded for this clone. This sequence is one base from a far larger clone and is likely a read error. The chain employs TRBV19 and TRBJ1-2; D is unclear. The CDR3 covers 15 residues. Germline lookup yields CDR1 LNHDA and CDR2 SQIVND (reference sequence). Here the CDR3 reads CANSPRDTLNYGYTF. The CDR3 DNA reads TGTGCCAATAGTCCCCGTGACACCCTGAACTATGGCTACACCTTC.

This chain links TRBV27 with TRBJ2-7; TRBD2 matches at 7 bases. The trim removed 4 bases at V and 6 bases at J, leaving 3 bases unmatched. The CDR3 has 12 residues. Per germline, CDR1 MNHEY and CDR2 SMNVEV (reference sequence). DNA for the CDR3: TGTGCCAGCAGTTGGTCGGGGGGCGAGCAGTACTTC. This translates into CASSWSGGEQYF.

The chain links TRBV4-3 to TRBJ2-7, with unresolved D. This CDR3 region has 13 residues. From germline, CDR1 is LGHNA and CDR2 YSLEER. Trimming pared 6 bases from V and 6 bases from J, leaving 15 bases between. CDR3 nucleotide sequence: TGCGCCAGCAGACCCCATGTGGGGTCCGAGCAGTACTTC. It translates to CASRPHVGSEQYF.

V and J are TRBV9 and TRBJ1-1, with no clear D. Germline V gives CDR1 SGDLS, CDR2 YYNGEE. V lost 4 bases and J lost 0, with 7 bases in between. This CDR3 has 13 residues. This chain's CDR3 is CASSTTMNTEAFF. The CDR3 DNA follows: TGTGCCAGCAGCACCACTATGAACACTGAAGCTTTCTTT.

The chain carries TRBV19 and TRBJ1-5; 8 nucleotides agree with TRBD1. J lost 6 bases, V lost 4 bases, and 11 bases had no gene match. Germline V gives CDR1 LNHDA, CDR2 SQIVND (reference sequence). The CDR3 length is 16 residues. The chain's CDR3 is CASSTPRAGGGQPQHF. DNA for the CDR3: TGTGCCAGTAGTACTCCCCGGGCAGGGGGCGGTCAGCCCCAGCATTTT.

V is TRBV19 and J is TRBJ2-6, with TRBD1 matching 8 bases. The CDR3 extends over 19 amino acids. Germline values: CDR1 LNHDA, CDR2 SQIVND (reference sequence). The ends lost 5 bases at V and 0 bases at J; junction bases unmatched: 12. The CDR3 nucleotides are TGTGCCAGTAGTTCGATCGCCGGGACAGGACTCTCTGGGGCCAACGTCCTGACTTTC. Amino acid sequence: CASSSIAGTGLSGANVLTF.

The chain combines TRBV5-1 with TRBJ1-3, with 8 bases matching TRBD1. CDR1 and CDR2 from the germline V gene are SGHRS and YFSETQ. Trimming cost V 4 bases and J 8 bases; bases outside gene matches: 11. The CDR3 contains 15 residues. CDR3 region: CASSRTGSGLYTIYF. CDR3 coding DNA: TGCGCCAGCAGCCGGACAGGGTCGGGACTATACACCATATATTTT.

As concerns this clone: Other DNA sequences in this sample translate to the same CDR3. The chain joins TRBV5-4 to TRBJ2-5; possibly TRBD2 for D (6 bases). V dropped 3 bases and J dropped 5 bases, with 17 bases sitting between them. The CDR3 totals 15 residues. Germline V gene data show CDR1 as SGHNT and CDR2 as YYREEE (reference sequence). The CDR3 protein is CASSSTEEGLETQYF. The CDR3 coding sequence is TGTGCCAGCAGCTCCACCGAGGAGGGCCTTGAGACCCAGTACTTC. The full variable domain, its missing parts supplied by reference TRBV5-4 and TRBJ2-5, is ETGVTQSPTHLIKTRGQQVTLRCSSQSGHNTVSWYQQALGQGPQFIFQYYREEENGRGNFPPRFSGLQFPNYSSELNVNALELDDSALYLCASSSTEEGLETQYFGPGTRLLVL.

This clone showed up just once. This chain connects TRBV7-8 to TRBJ2-5; D remains ambiguous. Matching the DNA end better, TRBJ2-7 makes the J call doubtful. This CDR3 has 12 amino acids. The V gene's germline CDR1 is SGHVS and CDR2 FQNEAQ. Here the CDR3 DNA reads TGTGCCAGCAGCTTAGCGTCGGGCGAGCAGTACTTC. Its translation: CASSLASGEQYF.